These 17 T cell receptor beta chains were all obtained from the same sample, sequenced in a study of T cell responses to AZD1222 COVID-19 vaccine. Assay: immunoSEQ multiplex PCR; the TCRdb copy retains only in-frame clones and omits some. The repertoire holds fewer than 150,000 clones, with approximately 84% as singletons. Sequences were derived from peripheral blood, sampled on day 0 of AZD1222 vaccination. These receptors were taken from an adult in good health.

The chain combines TRBV28 with TRBJ2-7; TRBD1 matches 9 bases. The CDR3 contains 16 residues. CDR1 and CDR2 (germline): MDHEN, SYDVKM. V lost 2 bases and J lost 0; bases outside the gene matches: 5. DNA for the CDR3: TGTGCCAGCAGTTTACCGGCGACAGGGGGCTCCTACGAGCAGTACTTC. It specifies CASSLPATGGSYEQYF.

This chain uses TRBV27 with TRBJ1-4, with D possibly matching TRBD1 (5 bases). CDR1 is MNHEY, CDR2 SMNVEV, per germline (reference sequence). V gave up 5 bases and J gave up 8 bases, with 21 bases separating them. CDR3 length equals 16 residues. This chain's CDR3 is CASSPRFFRGGEKLFF. CDR3 nucleotides: TGTGCCAGCAGTCCCCGGTTTTTCCGGGGCGGGGAAAAACTGTTTTTT.

The chain links TRBV6-6 to TRBJ2-7; 8 bases fit TRBD1. Unmatched junction bases numbered 11, after V lost 7 bases and J lost 6 bases. CDR1 is MNHNY, CDR2 SVGAGI, per germline (reference sequence). This CDR3 contains 14 residues. The CDR3 coding sequence is TGTGCCAGCAACGACAGGGGTGTTGATTCCGAGCAGTACTTC. Amino acids: CASNDRGVDSEQYF.

This chain joins TRBV28 and TRBJ1-1; D not certain. V lost 6 bases and J 7 bases, leaving 15 bases between the germline ends. Germline CDR1 is MDHEN and CDR2 is SYDVKM. This CDR3 region has 13 residues. This CDR3 is CASRSSGYREAFF. The DNA for the CDR3 is TGTGCCAGCAGGTCTTCTGGTTATCGTGAAGCTTTCTTT.

As DNA, the CDR3 is TGTGCCAGTAGTATAGACCACGGCAAGGGACTGTTTTTT. Its protein product is CASSIDHGKGLFF. The genes are TRBV19 and TRBJ1-4; D gene ambiguous. CDR1 is LNHDA, CDR2 SQIVND, per germline (reference sequence). With 0 bases removed from V and 13 bases from J, the gap between germline ends came to 12 bases. This CDR3 region has 13 residues.

The chain recombines TRBV27 with TRBJ2-1; D gene uncertain. The CDR3 totals 14 residues. Germline CDR1 reads MNHEY; CDR2 reads SMNVEV (reference sequence). The germline V and J ends were trimmed by 3 bases and 3 bases, with 9 bases remaining between them. The CDR3 protein is CASSFWRDYNEQFF. DNA of the CDR3: TGTGCCAGCAGTTTCTGGAGAGACTACAATGAGCAGTTCTTC.

This chain connects TRBV5-1 to TRBJ2-2; D uncertain. CDR1 and CDR2 (germline): SGHRS, YFSETQ. V shed 2 bases and J shed 7 bases, with 12 bases lying between them. This CDR3 has 14 amino acids. CDR3 amino acids: CASSLGHPGGELFF. CDR3 in DNA: TGCGCCAGCAGCTTAGGTCACCCAGGCGGGGAGCTGTTTTTT.

V gene TRBV5-1 combines with J gene TRBJ1-1, with D possibly TRBD1 on 5 matching bases. V gave up 5 bases and J gave up 4 bases, with 15 bases separating them. The CDR3 is made up of 14 amino acids. CDR1 is SGHRS and CDR2 is YFSETQ in the germline V gene. CDR3 protein: CASSIYPGGTEAFF. In DNA form, the CDR3 reads TGCGCCAGCAGTATCTACCCCGGGGGCACTGAAGCTTTCTTT.

The chain couples TRBV24-1 to TRBJ2-3, with D uncertain. The CDR3 is 15 amino acids. Germline V gene lookup returns CDR1 KGHDR and CDR2 SFDVKD. V shed 2 bases and J shed 1 base, with 9 bases lying between them. CDR3 coding DNA: TGTGCCACCAGTGATTCCGGGTCTGGCACAGATACGCAGTATTTT. Translating gives CATSDSGSGTDTQYF.

The chain couples TRBV9 to TRBJ2-7; no reliable D call. The ends were cut back, 4 bases at V and 5 bases at J, with 16 bases in the middle. Germline V gene lookup returns CDR1 SGDLS and CDR2 YYNGEE. The CDR3 is 14 amino acids. The CDR3 coding sequence is TGTGCCAGCAGCCCATCCTCACAACCTCACGAGCAGTACTTC. This codes for CASSPSSQPHEQYF.

The rearrangement joins TRBV28 to TRBJ1-1; TRBD1 agrees at 9 bases. With V trimmed by 5 bases and J by 2 bases, 3 bases remained unmatched. The length of the CDR3 is 14 residues. The V gene's germline CDR1 is MDHEN and CDR2 SYDVKM. The CDR3 region is CASSPTGGNTEAFF. The CDR3 DNA reads as TGTGCCAGCAGTCCCACAGGGGGCAACACTGAAGCTTTCTTT.

CDR3 in amino acids: CASSESRFAAGGSGQFF. The CDR3 DNA follows: TGCGCCAGCAGTGAGTCACGTTTTGCGGCAGGGGGTTCTGGGCAGTTCTTC. The V call is TRBV10-1, the J call TRBJ2-1, with 7 bases lining up with TRBD1. Germline assignment: CDR1 WNHNN and CDR2 SYGVQD (reference sequence). The ends lost 0 bases at V and 12 bases at J; junction bases unmatched: 17. The CDR3 runs to 17 residues.

This clone came up once. This sequence joins TRBV6-5 and TRBJ2-2; 7 nucleotides align to TRBD1. Trimming cost V 5 bases and J 2 bases; bases outside gene matches: 5. The CDR3 loop spans 15 amino acids. Germline-derived CDR1 and CDR2 are MNHEY and SVGAGI. CDR3 loop: CASSPGQINTGELFF. The DNA of the CDR3 is TGTGCCAGCAGTCCGGGACAGATAAACACCGGGGAGCTGTTTTTT.

The genes are TRBV28 and TRBJ1-5; tentative D call: TRBD1 (5 bases). The CDR3 extends over 15 amino acids. The germline V gene has CDR1 MDHEN and CDR2 SYDVKM. Trimming took 5 bases from V and 4 from J, leaving 15 bases between them. CDR3 residues: CASSAGWGRNQPQHF. The DNA of the CDR3 is TGTGCCAGCAGTGCTGGTTGGGGCAGGAATCAGCCCCAGCATTTT. Full variable domain (rest looked up from reference TRBV28 and TRBJ1-5): DVKVTQSSRYLVKRTGEKVFLECVQDMDHENMFWYRQDPGLGLRLIYFSYDVKMKEKGDIPEGYSVSREKKERFSLILESASTNQTSMYLCASSAGWGRNQPQHFGDGTRLSIL.

The rearrangement joins TRBV27 to TRBJ1-1, with TRBD1 matching 9 bases. Germline values: CDR1 MNHEY, CDR2 SMNVEV (reference sequence). The CDR3 sequence is 15 residues long. J lost 4 bases, V lost 5 bases, and 8 bases had no gene match. The DNA for the CDR3 is TGTGCCAGCAGTCAAACAGGGGGCACCGGCACTGAAGCTTTCTTT. This gives the protein CASSQTGGTGTEAFF.

This clone was found a few times. The chain couples TRBV7-9 to TRBJ1-5; unclear D gene. V lost 0 bases to trimming and J lost 6 bases, with 9 bases between them. Germline assignment: CDR1 SEHNR and CDR2 FQNEAQ (reference sequence). The CDR3 is made up of 14 amino acids. As DNA, the CDR3 is TGTGCCAGCAGCTTAGCAGGGTTCGGTCAGCCCCAGCATTTT. Protein sequence: CASSLAGFGQPQHF.

The V call is TRBV29-1, the J call TRBJ1-2; TRBD1 might be the D (6 bases). Trimming shortened V by 4 bases and J by 8 bases, and 11 bases separated the two germline ends. Germline V gene data show CDR1 as SQVTM and CDR2 as ANQGSEA. This CDR3 is built from 11 residues. The CDR3 here is CSVGRGEGYTF. The CDR3 region has the DNA TGCAGCGTTGGCAGGGGAGAAGGCTACACCTTC.